Listed below are T cell receptor beta chains from one sample, sequenced in a study of T cell responses to AZD1222 COVID-19 vaccine. The protocol was immunoSEQ multiplex PCR, while the TCRdb copy is restricted to in-frame clones and leaves out a portion. This sample carries around 120,000 clones, over 80% of them seen once, and the ten largest clones take around 8.2%. The specimen comprised peripheral blood, sampled 28 days after the second AZD1222 dose. The receptors stem from an adult who received the AZD1222 COVID-19 vaccine. Each CDR3 is given with its conserved first and last residue. The D gene is left open where the match is weak. The size field is filled for only some rows; it gives once, few, many or a size class.

cdr3_nt cdr3_aa v_call d_call j_call clone_size
TGCAGCGCTAGGACTAGCGGGGACGGGGAGCTGTTTTTT CSARTSGDGELFF TRBV29-1 TRBD2 TRBJ2-2 NA
TGCGCCAGCAGCCAAGATGGGCAAGACAGGGGGAATAGTTACTATGGCTACACCTTC CASSQDGQDRGNSYYGYTF TRBV4-1 TRBD1 TRBJ1-2 NA
TGTGCCAGCAGTGGCTGGGGGACAGGTCCGTCGGAGACCCAGTACTTC CASSGWGTGPSETQYF TRBV6-1 TRBD1 TRBJ2-5 NA
TGTGCCAGCAGCCCCTACTCAACTGAAGCTTTCTTT CASSPYSTEAFF TRBV11-2 NA TRBJ1-1 NA
TGCAGTGCTAGAGACAATTACGAGCAGTACTTC CSARDNYEQYF TRBV20-1 NA TRBJ2-7 NA
TGTGCCAGAAACCTAGAAGCTTGGATTGGTCTGGGGGACACTGAAGCTTTCTTT CARNLEAWIGLGDTEAFF TRBV5-3 NA TRBJ1-1 NA
TGTGCCAGCAGTAGCCCTTCCCGGGGGGGCCAGGCGCAGTATTTT CASSSPSRGGQAQYF TRBV2 TRBD2 TRBJ2-3 NA
TGCGCCAGCAGCTTGGATGGACGGATGAACACTGAAGCTTTCTTT CASSLDGRMNTEAFF TRBV5-1 NA TRBJ1-1 NA
TGTGCCAGCAGCCAACTGAGGGAGCTGTTTTTT CASSQLRELFF TRBV11-2 NA TRBJ2-2 NA
TGTGCCAGCACCCTGACGGGAACAGGTGAAGCTTTCTTT CASTLTGTGEAFF TRBV28 NA TRBJ1-1 NA
TGTGCCAGCACCCCCTCCGGGACTAGCGGCTACGAGCAGTACTTC CASTPSGTSGYEQYF TRBV2 TRBD2 TRBJ2-7 NA
TGTGCCAGCAGCCGACAGCAGAACACTGAAGCTTTCTTT CASSRQQNTEAFF TRBV14 NA TRBJ1-1 NA
TGCGCCAGCAGCTTGGCGGAGGATACGCAGTATTTT CASSLAEDTQYF TRBV5-1 NA TRBJ2-3 NA
TGTGCCAGCAGACGGGACAGGAGTTTGAACACTGAAGCTTTCTTT CASRRDRSLNTEAFF TRBV6-5 TRBD1 TRBJ1-1 once
TGCAGCGGAGAGGCTGCGGGGTCCTACAATGAGCAGTTCTTC CSGEAAGSYNEQFF TRBV29-1 NA TRBJ2-1 NA